Below are 12 T cell receptor beta chains sequenced from a single sample in a study of CD8 T cells in ankylosing spondylitis. Overall study results and limits: Ankylosing spondylitis blood appeared to carry a characteristic TCR beta motif of roughly 8 highly homologous variants.

TCRdb itself ran the 5' RACE reads through MiXCR, one entry per CDR3 protein. This table has about 480,000 distinct CDR3 sequences, 15% to 20% appearing once. Which antigens these TCRs recognize remains unknown. Sequences were obtained from blood, either unsorted or a sorted T cell fraction (not recorded which). All receptors derive from a male donor with ankylosing spondylitis.

This clonotype was observed at least ten times. The rearrangement joins TRBV12-3 or TRBV12-4 to TRBJ1-1; no clear D gene. Trimming took off 2 bases at V and 3 bases at J, with 7 bases between the two ends. The CDR3 length is 13 residues. The CDR3 nucleotides are TGTGCCAGCAGTTTATCAGGACACACTGAAGCTTTCTTT. This codes for CASSLSGHTEAFF.

This clonotype was seen a few times. This chain connects TRBV2 to TRBJ2-7; D is possibly TRBD1 or TRBD2 (5 bases each). This CDR3 contains 17 residues. Germline loops: CDR1 SNHLY, CDR2 FYNNEI. Trimming shortened V by 5 bases and J by 0 bases, and 20 bases separated the two germline ends. DNA for the CDR3: TGTGCCAGCAGTCTACCTACGTCAGGGAGAAGCTCCTACGAGCAGTACTTC. Translation gives CASSLPTSGRSSYEQYF.

This clonotype appeared a few times. The V gene is TRBV5-1, the J gene TRBJ1-2; 7 bases match TRBD1. The V gene end was trimmed by 7 bases and the J gene end by 3 bases; junction bases not matched to a gene: 12. The CDR3 is 15 residues long. The germline V gene encodes CDR1 SGHRS and CDR2 YFSETQ. The CDR3 protein is CASSTTLGGHYGYTF. CDR3 nucleotide sequence: TGCGCCAGCTCCACCACCCTAGGGGGCCACTATGGCTACACCTTC.

This clonotype came up many times. The chain is built from TRBV20-1 and TRBJ2-7; 12 positions agree with TRBD2. The CDR3 runs to 16 residues. V lost 0 bases, J lost 2 bases, and 5 bases stayed unmatched. CDR1 and CDR2 from the germline V gene are DFQATT and SNEGSKA (reference sequence). CDR3: CSARDRTSGAPYEQYF. CDR3 in DNA: TGCAGTGCTAGAGATCGGACTAGCGGGGCACCCTACGAGCAGTACTTC.

This clonotype was observed a handful of times. The CDR3 region has the DNA TGTGCCAGCAGCTTAACGGGACTAGCCACCAATGAGCAGTTCTTC. Protein: CASSLTGLATNEQFF. The chain is built from TRBV3-1 and TRBJ2-1; 9 nucleotides align to TRBD2. CDR3 length: 15 residues. V gave up 5 bases and J gave up 6 bases; unmatched junction bases: 8. The V gene's germline CDR1 is LGHDT and CDR2 YNNKEL (reference sequence).

The chain employs TRBV28 and TRBJ2-2; possibly TRBD2 for D (6 bases). Germline CDR1 is MDHEN and CDR2 is SYDVKM. V was pared by 1 base and J by 0 bases, with 12 bases between. The CDR3 runs 17 residues. The CDR3 DNA follows: TGTGCCAGCAGTTTATCGGCGGGGTACGCGAACACCGGGGAGCTGTTTTTT. Translated, it gives CASSLSAGYANTGELFF.

This clonotype turned up a few times. The chain links TRBV29-1 to TRBJ2-1; either TRBD1 or TRBD2 may fit D (6 bases each). This CDR3 has 20 residues. Germline V gene data show CDR1 as SQVTM and CDR2 as ANQGSEA. V gave up 2 bases and J gave up 1 base, with 27 bases separating them. The CDR3 reads CSVESSPKEGERQSYNEQFF. The CDR3 DNA sequence: TGCAGCGTTGAATCATCTCCCAAGGAGGGGGAGCGGCAATCCTACAATGAGCAGTTCTTC.

V is TRBV11-2 and J is TRBJ2-5; D not resolved. The CDR3 has 15 residues. V was clipped by 1 base and J by 5 bases, with 14 bases between them. Per the germline V gene, CDR1 is SGHAT and CDR2 is FQNNGV. The CDR3 DNA sequence: TGTGCCAGCAGCTTAGGGCCGCCCAGCGCGGAGACCCAGTACTTC. Translating it yields CASSLGPPSAETQYF.

The table lists this clonotype with a few counts. The chain joins TRBV29-1 to TRBJ1-1; no definite D call. The V end lost 7 bases, the J end lost 7 bases, and 10 bases lay between the germline ends. This CDR3 is built from 10 residues. Germline CDR1 SQVTM, CDR2 ANQGSEA. The CDR3 DNA follows: TGCAGCGCAACAGTAATTGAAGCTTTCTTT. Protein sequence: CSATVIEAFF.

The V gene is TRBV19, the J gene TRBJ2-1; D not certain. Per the germline V gene, CDR1 is LNHDA and CDR2 is SQIVND (reference sequence). The CDR3 loop spans 15 amino acids. Trimming shortened V by 3 bases and J by 8 bases, and 17 bases separated the two germline ends. CDR3 coding DNA: TGTGCCAGTAGTATGGGCCGGTTCCCCCCCGATGAGCAGTTCTTC. Protein sequence: CASSMGRFPPDEQFF.

This chain uses TRBV19 with TRBJ1-5; D perhaps matches TRBD1 (5 bases). V shed 6 bases and J shed 0 bases, with 18 bases lying between them. Germline V gene data show CDR1 as LNHDA and CDR2 as SQIVND (reference sequence). This CDR3 region has 17 residues. CDR3 loop: CASRSRDEFYSNQPQHF. The CDR3 nucleotides are TGTGCCAGTAGAAGCAGGGACGAATTTTATAGCAATCAGCCCCAGCATTTT.

This chain connects TRBV4-1 to TRBJ2-7, with TRBD1 matching over 8 bases. V lost 0 bases to trimming and J lost 3 bases; unmatched junction nucleotides: 4. This CDR3 region has 15 residues. Germline lookup yields CDR1 MGHRA and CDR2 YSYEKL. The CDR3 nucleotides read TGCGCCAGCAGCCAAGACGCAGGGGGCTACTACGAGCAGTACTTC. Translation: CASSQDAGGYYEQYF.